The T cell receptor beta chain described here comes from a study of blood T cell repertoires in COVID-19. Study details: Samples representing acute and convalescent COVID-19 were sourced from the United States, Italy and Spain.

In the original analysis: Reference gene primers were amplified, and this amplification served to estimate nucleated cell counts. Only in-frame clones appear in the TCRdb table, and some are missing; sequencing was by immunoSEQ multiplex PCR. V and J calls and clone size are given by that table; D and trimming were obtained from the DNA. Altogether some 230,000 clones are present, under 90% being singletons, with the ten largest covering 5.1%. This CDR3 comprises 15 residues. Trimming removed 5 bases from V and 0 bases from J, with 13 bases in between. The germline V gene encodes CDR1 SGHAT and CDR2 FQDESV (reference sequence).

Sequenced: peripheral blood. The chain carries TRBV11-1 and TRBJ1-1; D unresolved. The origin of this receptor is a woman aged 55-70 years who had recovered from COVID-19. Here the CDR3 DNA reads TGTGCCAGCAGCAAAGGACGGAGGATGAACACTGAAGCTTTCTTT. As protein: CASSKGRRMNTEAFF.